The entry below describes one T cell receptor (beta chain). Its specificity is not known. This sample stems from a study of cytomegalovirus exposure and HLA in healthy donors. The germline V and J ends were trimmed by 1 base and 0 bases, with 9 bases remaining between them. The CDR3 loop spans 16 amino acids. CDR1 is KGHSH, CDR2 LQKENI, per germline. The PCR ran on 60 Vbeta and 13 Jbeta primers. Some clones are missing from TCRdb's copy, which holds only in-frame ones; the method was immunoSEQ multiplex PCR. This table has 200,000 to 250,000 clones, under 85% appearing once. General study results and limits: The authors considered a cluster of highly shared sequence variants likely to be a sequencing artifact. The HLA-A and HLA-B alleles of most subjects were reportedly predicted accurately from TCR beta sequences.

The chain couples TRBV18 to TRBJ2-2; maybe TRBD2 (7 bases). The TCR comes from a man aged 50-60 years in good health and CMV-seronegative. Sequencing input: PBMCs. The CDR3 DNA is TGTGCCAGCTCACCACTCGGGGGGCCGAACACCGGGGAGCTGTTTTTT. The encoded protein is CASSPLGGPNTGELFF.